This TCR beta chain was recorded in a study of T cells in Graves' hyperthyroidism and ophthalmopathy. TCR beta CDR3 sequences were amplified from RNA transcripts. In the first-round RT-PCR of the TCR CDR3, the HTBI primer set was used. TCRdb re-called the multiplex PCR reads with MiXCR, one entry per CDR3 protein. Of a few hundred thousand distinct CDR3 sequences listed, roughly 14% are singletons. J was trimmed by 3 bases and V by 6 bases; bases with no gene match: 4. This CDR3 region has 15 residues. Germline V CDR1 and CDR2: SNHLY, FYNNEI. Each diagnosis drew on symptoms, thyroxine, TRAb, thyroid ultrasound and orbital computed tomography findings. Blood was sampled at initial diagnosis of hyperthyroidism, prior to onset of any ophthalmopathy symptoms. Many counts were recorded for this clonotype. Antigen unknown. Study-wide points: A model using 13 V-J features told ophthalmopathy apart from stable hyperthyroidism. Most thyroid-expanded clonotypes above 0.001 were also found in blood.

The sample taken for sequencing was blood. The genes are TRBV2 and TRBJ1-4, with 10 bases aligning to TRBD1. The sequence came from a woman between 40 and 50 years old with Graves' hyperthyroidism that later progressed to Graves' ophthalmopathy. CDR3 in amino acids: CASRGQGLPNEKLFF. CDR3 coding DNA: TGTGCCAGCAGGGGACAGGGGCTACCTAATGAAAAACTGTTTTTT.